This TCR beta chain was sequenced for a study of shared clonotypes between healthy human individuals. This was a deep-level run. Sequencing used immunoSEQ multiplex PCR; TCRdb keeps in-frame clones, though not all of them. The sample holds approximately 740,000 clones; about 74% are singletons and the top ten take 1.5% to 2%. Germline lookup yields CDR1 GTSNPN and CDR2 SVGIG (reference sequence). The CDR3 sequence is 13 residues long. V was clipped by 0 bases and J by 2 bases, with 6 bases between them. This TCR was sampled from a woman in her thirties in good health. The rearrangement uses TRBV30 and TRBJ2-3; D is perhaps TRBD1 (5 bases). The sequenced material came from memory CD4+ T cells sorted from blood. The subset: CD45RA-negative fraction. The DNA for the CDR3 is TGTGCCTGGAGTGTACAGGACACAGATACGCAGTATTTT. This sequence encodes CAWSVQDTDTQYF.